This T cell receptor (beta chain) was sequenced for a study of T-cell reconstitution after alpha-beta-depleted transplantation in children (dated by TCRdb to 2016 to 2017). A note on the overall study: T-cell immune reconstitution after TCRalphabeta/CD19-depleted allogeneic hematopoietic cell transplantation in children was quantitatively tracked in the study by means of TCR repertoire profiling.

This clonotype showed up just a few times. What this receptor recognizes is not known. Base-call qualities are not available, and no considerably larger clone is one nucleotide away. Including the terminal cysteine and phenylalanine, the CDR3 comprises 14 residues. Only the CDR3 portion is preserved as DNA: 42 bases, with reading frame beginning at the first base. V loses 6 bases, J loses 5 bases, and the germline ends lie 16 bases apart. The germline V gene (reference sequence) provides CDR1 SEHNR and CDR2 FQNEAQ. Library generation was performed with PCR. The instrument was an Illumina HiSeq 2500. TCR libraries were prepared with molecular barcoding, using unique molecular identifiers to normalize TCRbeta repertoire quantification. TCRdb reworked the public reads: Q25 trimming with fastp, MiXCR clone assembly, productive beta chains retained. Every distinct CDR3 protein forms one entry, paired with its most common genes and DNA. For this sample there are 450,000 to 600,000 distinct CDR3 sequences; about 17% appear just once. The ten largest clones add up to 3% to 4% of the sample.

The material was PBMCs from the stem cell graft donor, obtained from the stem cell graft. The sequence was obtained from a human donor who donated a stem cell graft to a child with acute lymphoblastic leukemia. The V gene is TRBV7-9 and the J gene is TRBJ2-5, with the D gene too uncertain to name. The DNA reads TGTGCCAGCAGTCCCGGCCCTCCGGTCGAGACCCAGTACTTC. Translated, it gives CASSPGPPVETQYF.